The 9 T cell receptor beta chains below all came from one sample that was sequenced in a study of beta chain features in type 1 diabetes. For these receptors, no antigen is known. Findings and limits, study-wide: Shorter TCRB CDR3s, moderately but significantly so, marked every one of the four CD4+ subsets in Type 1 diabetes patients.

Expressed TCRB transcripts were sequenced because the isolated RNA had all been reverse transcribed beforehand. Generated by immunoSEQ multiplex PCR, the TCRdb table keeps only in-frame clones and is missing some. Of about 250,000 clones listed, approximately 11% are singletons. The sequencing input was naive CD4+ T cells from blood. The receptors were gathered from a man in his thirties or forties with type 1 diabetes.

The sample holds a few counts of this clone. The J gene is TRBJ2-5, the V gene TRBV10-3; no firm D call. From germline, CDR1 is ENHRY and CDR2 SYGVKD. This CDR3 contains 13 residues. The V and J ends lost 7 bases and 2 bases respectively, with 11 bases between them. CDR3 DNA sequence: TGTGCCATCAAGGCGGCTTCACAAGAGACCCAGTACTTC. Encoded protein: CAIKAASQETQYF.

This rearrangement joins TRBV5-1 to TRBJ2-1, with D possibly TRBD2 on 6 matching bases. This CDR3 is 14 amino acids long. Germline V gives CDR1 SGHRS, CDR2 YFSETQ. V was trimmed by 2 bases and J by 5 bases, leaving 11 bases between them. For the CDR3, the DNA is TGCGCCAGCAGCTTATGGGGGGAGAACAATGAGCAGTTCTTC. Protein sequence: CASSLWGENNEQFF.

The chain uses TRBV7-9 and TRBJ2-7, with 8 nucleotides matching TRBD2. The germline gives CDR1 SEHNR, CDR2 FQNEAQ (reference sequence). Trimming took 3 bases from V and 3 from J; bases not matched to a gene: 13. The CDR3 runs to 17 residues. CDR3 loop: CASSLGSSGRSGYEQYF. CDR3 DNA: TGTGCCAGCAGCTTGGGGTCTAGCGGGCGGTCCGGCTACGAGCAGTACTTC.

A few counts support this clone. V gene TRBV18 combines with J gene TRBJ1-1, with D perhaps TRBD1 (5 bases). Between the trimmed V and J ends, which lost 4 bases and 1 base, there was a span of 7 bases. This CDR3 region has 13 residues. Per germline, CDR1 KGHSH and CDR2 LQKENI. In DNA form, the CDR3 reads TGTGCCAGCTCACAGGGGCCGAACACTGAAGCTTTCTTT. Amino acid sequence: CASSQGPNTEAFF.

This chain links TRBV7-8 with TRBJ1-6; D possibly corresponds to TRBD1 (5 bases). Germline V gene data show CDR1 as SGHVS and CDR2 as FQNEAQ. The CDR3 length is 16 residues. Trimming left V 3 bases short and J 10 bases short, with 19 bases between. CDR3 residues: CASSFSFGVGGSPLHF. The CDR3 nucleotides are TGTGCCAGCAGCTTTAGTTTCGGGGTCGGGGGGTCACCCCTCCACTTT. Filled out from reference TRBV7-8 and TRBJ1-6, the complete variable domain reads GAGVSQSPRYKVAKRGQDVALRCDPISGHVSLFWYQQALGQGPEFLTYFQNEAQLDKSGLPSDRFFAERPEGSVSTLKIQRTQQEDSAVYLCASSFSFGVGGSPLHFGNGTRLTVT.

In this sample, this clone turned up a few times. The chain uses TRBV5-1 and TRBJ1-6; 7 nucleotides agree with TRBD1. Trimming cost V 0 bases and J 9 bases; bases outside gene matches: 6. In germline, CDR1 is SGHRS, CDR2 YFSETQ. The CDR3 runs 15 residues. CDR3 sequence: CASSLAGQDRSPLHF. CDR3 nucleotide sequence: TGCGCCAGCAGCTTGGCCGGACAGGATCGTTCACCCCTCCACTTT.

This clone appeared a few times. The chain is built from TRBV19 and TRBJ1-4; the D is unclear. The CDR3 sequence is 13 residues long. V was cut by 11 bases and J by 1 base, with 11 bases left in between. Germline V gene sequence: CDR1 LNHDA, CDR2 SQIVND (reference sequence). In DNA, the CDR3 is TGTGCCCGGAGGGCGCGAACTAATGAAAAACTGTTTTTT. Translation gives CARRARTNEKLFF. Variable domain in full (rest from reference TRBV19 and TRBJ1-4): DGGITQSPKYLFRKEGQNVTLSCEQNLNHDAMYWYRQDPGQGLRLIYYSQIVNDFQKGDIAEGYSVSREKKESFPLTVTSAQKNPTAFYLCARRARTNEKLFFGSGTQLSVL.

This clone came up a few times. V usage is TRBV7-9 and J usage is TRBJ2-7; D gene unclear. Germline V CDR1 and CDR2: SEHNR, FQNEAQ (reference sequence). V shed 5 bases and J shed 0 bases, with 11 bases lying between them. The CDR3 extends over 14 amino acids. CDR3 sequence reads: CASSPVKSSYEQYF. The CDR3 DNA reads TGTGCCAGCAGCCCCGTTAAGAGCTCCTACGAGCAGTACTTC.

The table lists this clone with a few counts. The gene calls are TRBV9 and TRBJ1-5; D gene ambiguous. V lost 0 bases to trimming and J lost 2 bases, with 6 bases between them. This CDR3 has 14 residues. The germline gives CDR1 SGDLS, CDR2 YYNGEE. As DNA, the CDR3 is TGTGCCAGCAGCGTAGTTTTCGGCAATCAGCCCCAGCATTTT. Protein product: CASSVVFGNQPQHF.